This T cell receptor (beta chain) derives from a study of blood T cell repertoires in COVID-19. Whole-study context: The cDNA or gDNA used as material had been derived from T cells, B-cell-depleted T cells, or PBMCs.

The CDR3 runs to 16 residues. Trimming left V 3 bases short and J 10 bases short, with 20 bases between. Germline loops: CDR1 SGHKS, CDR2 YYEKEE (reference sequence). Produced via immunoSEQ multiplex PCR; TCRdb's table is partial and in-frame only. The sample shows 100,000 to 110,000 clones, around 85% of them seen only once. The specimen was peripheral blood. The TCR originated in a man in his forties or fifties with active or convalescent COVID-19. The chain joins TRBV5-5 to TRBJ1-6; the D is unclear. The CDR3 bases are TGTGCCAGCAGCTCGAACCCTGGGGTCGGAGGATCACCCCTCCACTTT. Its translation is CASSSNPGVGGSPLHF.